The clone carrying this T cell receptor (beta chain) has ten or more counts. Its cognate antigen is unknown. As handled by the study authors: A distant-metastasis classifier for papillary thyroid cancer was built using CDR3 differences across clinicopathological groups. TCRdb re-called clones via MiXCR from the PCR reads. What appears here as the V and J calls and clone size reflects TCRdb's work, not the paper's. The sample has approximately 34,000 clones, about 16% seen once. CDR1 and CDR2 from the germline V gene are MDHEN and SYDVKM. The CDR3 has 13 amino acids. V lost 9 bases, J lost 6 bases, and 9 bases stayed unmatched. The data were taken from a study of metastatic and nonmetastatic thyroid tumors. For the study at large: For malignant and benign thyroid patients, tumor or nodule tissue and blood were the sources whose repertoires were compared. Study observations and caveats: Within blood and tumor, benign nodules reportedly had significantly lower TCR beta diversity than malignant thyroid tumors did.

The entire patient cohort was treatment-naive prior to thyroid surgery. This receptor was obtained from a female donor with papillary thyroid cancer or a benign thyroid nodule (not recorded which). Some clones in this sample may be carry-over from other donors' samples. The chain combines TRBV28 with TRBJ2-5; 8 nucleotides match TRBD2. Sample: blood. The CDR3 nucleotides read TGTGCCAGTGGGTCGGGGGGGGGAAAGACCCAGTACTTC. Amino acid sequence: CASGSGGGKTQYF.